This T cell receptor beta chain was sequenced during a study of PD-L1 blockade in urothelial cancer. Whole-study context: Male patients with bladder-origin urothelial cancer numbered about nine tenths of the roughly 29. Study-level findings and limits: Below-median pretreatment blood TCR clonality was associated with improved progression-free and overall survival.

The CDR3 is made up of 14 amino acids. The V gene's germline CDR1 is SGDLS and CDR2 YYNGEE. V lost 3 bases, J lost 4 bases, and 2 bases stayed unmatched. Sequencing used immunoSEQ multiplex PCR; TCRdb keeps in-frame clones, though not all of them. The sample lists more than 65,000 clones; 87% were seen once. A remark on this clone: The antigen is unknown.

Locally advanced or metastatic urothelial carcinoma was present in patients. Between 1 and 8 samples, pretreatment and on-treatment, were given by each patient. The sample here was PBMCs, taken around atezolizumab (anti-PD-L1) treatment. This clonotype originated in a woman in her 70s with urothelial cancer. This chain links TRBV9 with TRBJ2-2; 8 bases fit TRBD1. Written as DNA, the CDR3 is TGTGCCAGCAGCGCCACAGGGGGCACCGGGGAGCTGTTTTTT. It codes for CASSATGGTGELFF.